The clone carrying this T cell receptor (beta chain) appeared a few times. The CDR3 spans 15 residues. Germline V gene sequence: CDR1 SGHRS, CDR2 YFSETQ. Trimming removed 3 bases at V and 2 bases at J, with 14 bases between. These data are taken from a study of regulatory T cells in long-lasting Graves disease. Time point: newly diagnosed GD, antithyroid drugs for less than 3 months. RNA extracted from PBMCs served as the sequencing template. iRepertoire HTBI primers and Arm-PCR of CDR3 regions built TCR beta libraries. TCRdb called the multiplex PCR reads again in MiXCR, with one record for every CDR3 protein. The top ten clones hold around 25% of a sample with around 500,000 distinct CDR3 sequences, roughly 16% of them seen once. This sample was shared with a second study, whose subject was T cells in Graves' hyperthyroidism and ophthalmopathy.

The chain joins TRBV5-1 to TRBJ1-2, with D perhaps TRBD1 (5 bases). The material was peripheral blood mononuclear cells (PBMCs), obtained at new diagnosis, from a patient treated with antithyroid drugs. The sequence was collected from a middle-aged woman with Graves disease. CDR3 amino acids: CASSSYGTENYGYTF. The CDR3 DNA is TGCGCCAGCAGCTCATACGGGACGGAAAACTATGGCTACACCTTC.